Here is one T cell receptor (beta chain) with its context. These data originate in a study of T cell repertoires in cytomegalovirus infection. TCRdb processed the reads anew with MiXCR; each CDR3 protein has one entry. Among nearly 650,000 distinct CDR3 sequences listed, roughly a quarter were seen once. The length of the CDR3 is 15 residues. The V gene end was trimmed by 3 bases and the J gene end by 2 bases; junction bases not matched to a gene: 6. Germline V gives CDR1 LGHNT, CDR2 FRNRAP. Sequences were obtained from CD8+ T cells from PBMCs. This TCR was sampled from a human donor in good health (CMV status not recorded). Some clones in this sample may be carry-over from other donors' samples. This chain links TRBV12-5 with TRBJ1-2; 7 nucleotides align to TRBD1. The CDR3 bases are TGTGCTAGTGGTTTAGGGGGCCACTTAAACTATGGCTACACCTTC. Its protein is CASGLGGHLNYGYTF.